The rows below give T cell receptor beta chains drawn from one sample of a study of sequential checkpoint blockade in melanoma. Repertoires were generated with immunoSEQ multiplex PCR, while TCRdb's copy carries only in-frame clones and drops some. The profile shows around 15,000 clones, 85% to 95% of them singletons. This specimen consisted of CD8+ T cells sorted from blood (inferred from file names), obtained from a patient given nivolumab and ipilimumab in sequence. The receptor set was obtained from a human donor with melanoma. Each CDR3 is given with its conserved first and last residue. D genes are given only for firm matches. Expanded clones are given a class, and other clones once, few, many or no size at all.

once	NA	TRBJ1-2	TRBV9	TGTGCCAGCTCTGAAGAGGGAAGTGAGGGCTACACCTTC	CASSEEGSEGYTF
NA	TRBD1	TRBJ1-2	TRBV9	TGTGCCAGCAGCGTTCGGAGGACAGGGGTGGACTATGGCTACACCTTC	CASSVRRTGVDYGYTF
NA	TRBD1	TRBJ2-7	TRBV10-3	TGTGCCATCAACCGAGGACAGGGGAGCTACGAGCAGTACTTC	CAINRGQGSYEQYF
NA	NA	TRBJ2-2	TRBV27	TGTGCCAGCAGTTTGGGTTGGAGTAGCGGGGAGCTGTTTTTT	CASSLGWSSGELFF
NA	TRBD1	TRBJ1-1	TRBV7-9	TGTGCCAGCAGAAGAGGGACAGATGAAGCTTTCTTT	CASRRGTDEAFF
NA	NA	TRBJ1-2	TRBV5-1	TGCGCCAGCAGTCCAATACAGGGCTTTAACTATGGCTACACCTTC	CASSPIQGFNYGYTF
NA	TRBD1	TRBJ1-4	TRBV5-1	TGCGCCAGCAGCTTGGTGGGACAGGGGTCGGGGGCAACTAATGAAAAACTGTTTTTT	CASSLVGQGSGATNEKLFF
NA	TRBD1	TRBJ1-1	TRBV7-9	TGTGCCAGCAGCTACCTCGGACAGGCTCTGGGAGCTTTCTTT	CASSYLGQALGAFF
NA	NA	TRBJ2-7	TRBV5-6	TGTGCCAGCAGCTTTCCAGGTCAACACGAGCAGTACTTC	CASSFPGQHEQYF
NA	NA	TRBJ1-1	TRBV5-6	TGTGCCAGCAGTAGAGACGCCAGCATGAGGACTGAAGCTTTCTTT	CASSRDASMRTEAFF
NA	NA	TRBJ1-2	TRBV28	TGTGCCAGCACAACGGTGAACTATGGCTACACCTTC	CASTTVNYGYTF
NA	NA	TRBJ1-1	TRBV9	TGTGCCAGCAGTCGAGGGGGCACTGAAGCTTTCTTT	CASSRGGTEAFF
NA	TRBD2	TRBJ2-7	TRBV19	TGTGCCAATAGTTCACGTAGCGGGAGCGGGTACGAGCAGTACTTC	CANSSRSGSGYEQYF
NA	NA	TRBJ1-2	TRBV19	TGTGCCAGTAGTCCGTCCTCCGGCTATGGCTACACCTTC	CASSPSSGYGYTF
NA	TRBD2	TRBJ2-7	TRBV9	TGTGCCAGCAGCGCGGGGGGGCTGGCCTACGAGCAGTACTTC	CASSAGGLAYEQYF
NA	NA	TRBJ2-7	TRBV7-6	TGTGCCAGCAGCTTAGGAGGGGGCGAGCAGTACTTC	CASSLGGGEQYF
NA	NA	TRBJ1-5	TRBV28	TGTGCCAGCAGTTTAGGCAGGGATGAGCAGCCCCAGCATTTT	CASSLGRDEQPQHF
once	TRBD1	TRBJ1-1	TRBV19	TGTGCCAGTAGTACCGGGACAGGCCGAACTGAAGCTTTCTTT	CASSTGTGRTEAFF
NA	NA	TRBJ1-2	TRBV18	TGTGCCAGCTCACCCTATGTGGGGCGCGGCTATGGCTACACCTTC	CASSPYVGRGYGYTF
NA	TRBD1	TRBJ1-2	TRBV2	TGTGCCAGCAGTGGTTGGACAGGGGGATTAGGCTATGGCTACACCTTC	CASSGWTGGLGYGYTF
once	TRBD1	TRBJ2-7	TRBV5-5	TGTGCCAGCAGCTTGGGGGCAGGGGGCCACTTC	CASSLGAGGHF
NA	TRBD1	TRBJ2-7	TRBV5-6	TGTGCCAGCAGTGCCTTTGGGACAGGGGCCCACGAGCAGTACTTC	CASSAFGTGAHEQYF
NA	NA	TRBJ1-2	TRBV19	TGTGCCAGTAGCCCGGGGGACCCACTAGAGTATGGCTACACCTTC	CASSPGDPLEYGYTF
once	TRBD1	TRBJ1-3	TRBV30	TGTGCCTGGACCTACGGACAGGGACGAAACACCATATATTTT	CAWTYGQGRNTIYF
NA	NA	TRBJ1-2	TRBV6-5	TGTGCCAGCTGGGGGACTCCTTGGAGGGGCTACACCTTC	CASWGTPWRGYTF
NA	TRBD1	TRBJ2-7	TRBV9	TGTGCCAGCAGCTCACACGACAGGGCCCAATCCTACGAGCAGTACTTC	CASSSHDRAQSYEQYF
NA	NA	TRBJ1-2	TRBV28	TGTGCCAGCAGCTCTCTAATATCAGGGGAGTACTATGGCTACACCTTC	CASSSLISGEYYGYTF
NA	TRBD2	TRBJ2-7	TRBV27	TGTGCCAGCAGTCTAACCCGGCTAGCGGCTATATACGAGCAGTACTTC	CASSLTRLAAIYEQYF
NA	NA	TRBJ2-7	TRBV19	TGTGCCAGCGGACAGTTCGGCCCTGGCGAGCAGTACTTC	CASGQFGPGEQYF
NA	NA	TRBJ2-7	TRBV7-2	TGTGCCAGCAGCTTAGAACCCTTGCCTGACTACTACGAGCAGTACTTC	CASSLEPLPDYYEQYF
NA	NA	TRBJ1-4	TRBV5-6	TGTGCCAGCAGCTTATTCGGAGGGAGTATTGAAAAACTGTTTTTT	CASSLFGGSIEKLFF
NA	NA	TRBJ1-2	TRBV4-3	TGCGCCAGCAGCCAAGATAGGGGAAATGACTATGGCTACACCTTC	CASSQDRGNDYGYTF